Sequencing of this T cell receptor (beta chain) was carried out in a study of T-cell memory formation after mild COVID-19. Study summary: TCR clusters showed largely donor specificity.

Study-level points and caveats: Among contracting clones, CD4+ were mainly CM/EM and CD8+ enriched in EMRA. Clones contracting over day 15 to 85 were CD4/CD8 balanced, with later expanders leaning CD4+.

This CDR3 spans 15 amino acids. In germline, CDR1 is SGHTA, CDR2 FQGNSA. Trimming pared 0 bases from V and 0 bases from J, leaving 5 bases between. Constant-segment primers and 5'RACE yielded cDNA libraries for TCR alpha and TCR beta, each carrying sample barcodes and UMIs. One entry per CDR3 protein results from TCRdb running MiXCR on the 5' RACE reads. The sample lists about 430,000 distinct CDR3 sequences, roughly 17% occurring once. On this clonotype itself: Its antigen is still unknown.

This sequence joins TRBV7-2 and TRBJ1-4, with D uncertain. This clonotype originated in a man aged 18 to 35 who had mild COVID-19 (a few samples of this study predate the infection). Cell type and time point are not known. The sequenced material came from PBMCs or a T cell subset sorted from them (not recorded which). CDR3 DNA: TGTGCCAGCAGCTTAGCCCCGGCAACTAATGAAAAACTGTTTTTT. Protein: CASSLAPATNEKLFF.